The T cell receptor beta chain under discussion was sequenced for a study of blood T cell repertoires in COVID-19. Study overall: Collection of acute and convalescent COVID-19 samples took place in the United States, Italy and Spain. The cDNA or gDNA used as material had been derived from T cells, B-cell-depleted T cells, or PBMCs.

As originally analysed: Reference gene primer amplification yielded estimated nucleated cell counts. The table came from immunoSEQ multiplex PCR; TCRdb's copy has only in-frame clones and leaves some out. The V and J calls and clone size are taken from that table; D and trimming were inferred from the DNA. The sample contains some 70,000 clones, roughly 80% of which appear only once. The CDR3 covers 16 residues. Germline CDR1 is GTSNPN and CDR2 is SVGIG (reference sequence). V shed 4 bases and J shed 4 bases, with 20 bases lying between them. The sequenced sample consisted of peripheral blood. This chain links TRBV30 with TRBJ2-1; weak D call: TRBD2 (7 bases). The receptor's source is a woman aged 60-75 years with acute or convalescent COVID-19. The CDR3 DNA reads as TGTGCCTGGACGGAAGGGGCGGGGGCCCATTACAATGAGCAGTTCTTC. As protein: CAWTEGAGAHYNEQFF.